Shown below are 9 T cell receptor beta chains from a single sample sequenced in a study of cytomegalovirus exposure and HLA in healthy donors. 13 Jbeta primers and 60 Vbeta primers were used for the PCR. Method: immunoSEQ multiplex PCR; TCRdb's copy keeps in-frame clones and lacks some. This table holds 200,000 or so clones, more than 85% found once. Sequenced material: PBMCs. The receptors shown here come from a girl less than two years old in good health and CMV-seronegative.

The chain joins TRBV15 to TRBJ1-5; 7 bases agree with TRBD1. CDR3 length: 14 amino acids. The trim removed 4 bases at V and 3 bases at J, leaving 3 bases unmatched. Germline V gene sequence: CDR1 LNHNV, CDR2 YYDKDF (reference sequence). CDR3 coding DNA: TGTGCCACCAGCAATAGGGGGCACAATCAGCCCCAGCATTTT. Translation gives CATSNRGHNQPQHF.

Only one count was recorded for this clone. This CDR3 reads CASSRGGLAGDSYEQYF. In DNA, the CDR3 is TGTGCCAGTAGCCGAGGCGGACTAGCGGGAGACTCCTACGAGCAGTACTTC. The chain combines TRBV19 with TRBJ2-7, with 13 positions matching TRBD2. The CDR3 sequence is 17 residues long. Germline V gene data show CDR1 as LNHDA and CDR2 as SQIVND (reference sequence). V shed 6 bases and J 0 bases; nucleotides not matched to a gene: 8.

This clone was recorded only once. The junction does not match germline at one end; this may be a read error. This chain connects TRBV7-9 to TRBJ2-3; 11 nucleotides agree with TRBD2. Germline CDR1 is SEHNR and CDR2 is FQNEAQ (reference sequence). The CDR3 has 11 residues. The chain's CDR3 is CASSYPTSGVF. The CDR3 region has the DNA TGTGCCAGCAGCTACCCGACTAGCGGGGTTTTT. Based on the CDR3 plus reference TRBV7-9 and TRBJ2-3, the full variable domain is DTGVSQNPRHKITKRGQNVTFRCDPISEHNRLYWYRQTLGQGPEFLTYFQNEAQLEKSRLLSDRFSAERPKGSFSTLEIQRTEQGDSAMYLCASSYPTSGVFGPGTRLTVL.

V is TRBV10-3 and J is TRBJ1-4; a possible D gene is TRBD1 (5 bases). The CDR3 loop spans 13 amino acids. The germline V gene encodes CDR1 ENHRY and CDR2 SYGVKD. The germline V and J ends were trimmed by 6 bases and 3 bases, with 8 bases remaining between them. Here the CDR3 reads CAIRDTSNEKLFF. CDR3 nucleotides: TGTGCCATCAGGGACACGTCTAATGAAAAACTGTTTTTT.

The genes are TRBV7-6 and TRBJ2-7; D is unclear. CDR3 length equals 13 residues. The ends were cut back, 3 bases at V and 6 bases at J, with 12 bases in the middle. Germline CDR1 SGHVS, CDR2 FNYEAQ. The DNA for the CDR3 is TGTGCCAGCAGCTTTACAAATACGGGCGAGCAGTACTTC. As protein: CASSFTNTGEQYF.

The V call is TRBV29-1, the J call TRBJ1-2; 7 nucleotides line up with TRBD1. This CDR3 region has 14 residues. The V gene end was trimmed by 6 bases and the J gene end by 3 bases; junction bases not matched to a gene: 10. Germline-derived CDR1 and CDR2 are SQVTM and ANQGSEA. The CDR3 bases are TGCAGCGTAGTTGATAGGACAGGCGACTATGGCTACACCTTC. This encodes CSVVDRTGDYGYTF.

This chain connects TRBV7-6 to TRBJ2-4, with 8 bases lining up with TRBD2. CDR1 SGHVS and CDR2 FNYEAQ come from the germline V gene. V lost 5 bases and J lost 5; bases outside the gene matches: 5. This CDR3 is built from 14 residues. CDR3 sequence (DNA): TGTGCCAGCAGCCCACGGGGGGGCGAAAACATTCAGTACTTC. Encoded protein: CASSPRGGENIQYF. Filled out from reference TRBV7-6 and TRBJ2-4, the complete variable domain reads GAGVSQSPRYKVTKRGQDVALRCDPISGHVSLYWYRQALGQGPEFLTYFNYEAQQDKSGLPNDRFSAERPEGSISTLTIQRTEQRDSAMYRCASSPRGGENIQYFGAGTRLSVL.

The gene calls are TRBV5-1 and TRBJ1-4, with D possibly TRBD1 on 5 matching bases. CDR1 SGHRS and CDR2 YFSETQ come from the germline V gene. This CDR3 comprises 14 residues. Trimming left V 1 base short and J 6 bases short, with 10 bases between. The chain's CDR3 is CASSLWGRDEKLFF. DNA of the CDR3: TGCGCCAGCAGCTTGTGGGGGAGGGATGAAAAACTGTTTTTT. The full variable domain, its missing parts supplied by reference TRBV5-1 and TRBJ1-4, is KAGVTQTPRYLIKTRGQQVTLSCSPISGHRSVSWYQQTPGQGLQFLFEYFSETQRNKGNFPGRFSGRQFSNSRSEMNVSTLELGDSALYLCASSLWGRDEKLFFGSGTQLSVL.

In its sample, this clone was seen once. The CDR3 bases are TGTGCCAGCAGCAAACAGGGACCAAACATTCAGTACTTC. Protein: CASSKQGPNIQYF. The chain employs TRBV7-9 and TRBJ2-4; a weak D match, TRBD1 (6 bases). V was clipped by 5 bases and J by 6 bases, with 11 bases between them. The CDR3 sequence is 13 residues long. Germline CDR1 is SEHNR and CDR2 is FQNEAQ (reference sequence).